This paragraph reports one T cell receptor (beta chain). Its target is not known. V dropped 8 bases and J dropped 2 bases, with 13 bases sitting between them. Looked up from germline, CDR1 is SNHLY and CDR2 is FYNNEI. The CDR3 runs to 13 residues. This specimen belongs to a study of shared clonotypes between healthy human individuals. As for the study in general: Per donor, CD8 memory used one plate, CD8 naive used two, CD4 memory used three and CD4 naive used three.

Some clones are missing from TCRdb's copy, which holds only in-frame ones; the method was immunoSEQ multiplex PCR. The sample consists of approximately 2,200,000 clones, approximately 94% of them appearing once. Cells designated naive CD8 were CD45RO-negative and were positively selected for CCR7, with terminally differentiated effector memory CD45RA+ cells excluded. Participating donors were healthy, HIV-negative adults free of recent acute infections or vaccinations. Regarding the study as a whole: Memory subsets had estimated richness that was generally smaller than that of naive subsets.

This clonotype was sampled from a man aged 18 to 35 in good health. Some clones in this sample may be carry-over from other donors' samples. The sequencing input was naive CD8+ T cells from PBMCs. The genes are TRBV2 and TRBJ2-7; D not certain. CDR3 residues: CASFKGATYEQYF. CDR3 coding DNA: TGTGCCAGCTTTAAGGGCGCTACCTACGAGCAGTACTTC.